This T cell receptor (beta chain) is drawn from a study of T cell repertoires in aging, cancer and after chemotherapy. Study as a whole: The whole study produced a dataset of some 10 million TCR reads. Study results and caveats: In cancer patients, declining TCR diversity with age involved lost richness and lost evenness. In each cancer cohort, median generation probability increased across chemotherapy, suggesting thymic output rebounded.

Note on this clonotype: Its cognate antigen is unknown.

A mixed TRB-A/B primer pool amplified rearranged TRB by multiplex touch-down PCR. TCRdb itself ran the multiplex PCR reads through MiXCR, one entry per CDR3 protein. The table includes roughly 860 distinct CDR3 sequences, over 55% detected once. TCR beta rearrangements were amplified from peripheral blood genomic DNA. The CDR3 length is 15 residues. The germline V and J ends were trimmed by 6 bases and 4 bases, with 18 bases remaining between them. The sequenced sample was blood. This chain links TRBV12-3 or TRBV12-4 with TRBJ2-5; a possible D gene is TRBD2 (7 bases). The origin of this receptor is a human donor with a blood cancer. The CDR3 sequence is CASSRAMGGRETQYF. The CDR3 coding sequence is TGTGCCAGCAGCCGCGCCATGGGGGGGCGAGAGACCCAGTACTTC.